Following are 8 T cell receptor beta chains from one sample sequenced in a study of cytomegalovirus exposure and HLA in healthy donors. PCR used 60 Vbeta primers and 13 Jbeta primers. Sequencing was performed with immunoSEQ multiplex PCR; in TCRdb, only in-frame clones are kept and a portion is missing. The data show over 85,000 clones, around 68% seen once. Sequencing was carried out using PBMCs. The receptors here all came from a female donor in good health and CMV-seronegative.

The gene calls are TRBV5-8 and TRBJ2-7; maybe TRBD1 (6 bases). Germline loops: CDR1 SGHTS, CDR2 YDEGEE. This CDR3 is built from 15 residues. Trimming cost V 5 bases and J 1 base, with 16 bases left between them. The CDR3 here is CASSLSGTPSYEQYF. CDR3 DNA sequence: TGTGCCAGCAGTCTATCCGGGACACCTTCCTACGAGCAGTACTTC.

CDR3 sequence reads: CASSLGIADTDTQYF. The DNA of the CDR3 is TGTGCCAGCAGCTTGGGTATAGCGGACACAGATACGCAGTATTTT. The rearrangement links TRBV5-6 to TRBJ2-3, with D possibly being TRBD2 (6 bases). Germline CDR1 SGHDT, CDR2 YYEEEE. V lost 0 bases and J 2 bases, leaving 10 bases between the germline ends. CDR3 length: 15 amino acids. Full variable domain (rest looked up from reference TRBV5-6 and TRBJ2-3): DAGVTQSPTHLIKTRGQQVTLRCSPKSGHDTVSWYQQALGQGPQFIFQYYEEEERQRGNFPDRFSGHQFPNYSSELNVNALLLGDSALYLCASSLGIADTDTQYFGPGTRLTVL.

In nucleotides, the CDR3 is TGTGCCAGCAGATACGGGACAGGGGAATACGAGCAGTACTTC. This codes for CASRYGTGEYEQYF. J is TRBJ2-7 and V is TRBV6-5; 10 bases align to TRBD1. Germline lookup yields CDR1 MNHEY and CDR2 SVGAGI. Trimming at V came to 6 bases and at J to 4 bases, leaving 6 bases not matched to a gene. This CDR3 region has 14 residues.

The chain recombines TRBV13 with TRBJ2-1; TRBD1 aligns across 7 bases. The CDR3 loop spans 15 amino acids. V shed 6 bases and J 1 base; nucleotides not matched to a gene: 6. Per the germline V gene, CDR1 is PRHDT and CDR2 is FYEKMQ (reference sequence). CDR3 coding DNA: TGTGCCAGCAGTTCCTCAGGGGGTTCCTACAATGAGCAGTTCTTC. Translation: CASSSSGGSYNEQFF. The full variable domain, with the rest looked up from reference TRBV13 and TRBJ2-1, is AAGVIQSPRHLIKEKRETATLKCYPIPRHDTVYWYQQGPGQDPQFLISFYEKMQSDKGSIPDRFSAQQFSDYHSELNMSSLELGDSALYFCASSSSGGSYNEQFFGPGTRLTVL.

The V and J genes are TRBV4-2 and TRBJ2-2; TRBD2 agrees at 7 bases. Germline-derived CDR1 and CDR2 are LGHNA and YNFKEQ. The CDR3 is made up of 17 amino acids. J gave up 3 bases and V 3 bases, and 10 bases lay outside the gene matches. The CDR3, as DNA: TGTGCCAGCAGCCACTCTATGGCGGGAGTGTACACCGGGGAGCTGTTTTTT. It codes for CASSHSMAGVYTGELFF.

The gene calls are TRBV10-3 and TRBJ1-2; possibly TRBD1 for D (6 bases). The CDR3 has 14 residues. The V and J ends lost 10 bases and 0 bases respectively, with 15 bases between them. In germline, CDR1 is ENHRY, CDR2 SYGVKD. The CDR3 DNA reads TGTGCCACCTTTAGGGCAGGGGCTAACTATGGCTACACCTTC. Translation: CATFRAGANYGYTF.

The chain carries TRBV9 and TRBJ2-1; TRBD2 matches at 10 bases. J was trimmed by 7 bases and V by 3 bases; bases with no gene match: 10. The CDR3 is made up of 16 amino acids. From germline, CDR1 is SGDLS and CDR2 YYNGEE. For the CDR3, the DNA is TGTGCCAGCAGCGCTGTAGCGGGAGGAGTTGGAAATGAGCAGTTCTTC. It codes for CASSAVAGGVGNEQFF.

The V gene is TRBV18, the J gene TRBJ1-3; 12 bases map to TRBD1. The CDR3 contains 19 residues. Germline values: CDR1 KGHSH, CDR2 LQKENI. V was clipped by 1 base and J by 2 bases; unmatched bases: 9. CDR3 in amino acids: CASSPLWDRGRTAGNTIYF. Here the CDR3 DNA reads TGTGCCAGCTCACCACTATGGGACAGGGGGCGAACCGCTGGAAACACCATATATTTT.